Listed below are T cell receptor beta chains from one sample, sequenced in a study of blood T cell repertoires in COVID-19. Measured with immunoSEQ multiplex PCR; TCRdb has only the in-frame clones, and not every one. The sample shows 250,000 to 300,000 clones, 86% of them seen only once. Sequenced input: peripheral blood. All receptors derive from a young man with active or convalescent COVID-19. CDR3s include the opening cysteine and the closing phenylalanine or tryptophan. The D gene is left open where the match is weak. Expanded clones get a size class; other rows say once, few or many, or leave the size out.

v_gene,d_gene,j_gene,abundance,CDR3nt,CDR3aa
TRBV29-1,TRBD1,TRBJ2-1,.,TGCAGCGTCAACCCAACAGGGGGCAATGAGCAGTTCTTC,CSVNPTGGNEQFF
TRBV27,.,TRBJ2-1,once,TGTGCCAGCAGTTTTCTGGGACGGCGGGGTGAGCAGTTCTTC,CASSFLGRRGEQFF
TRBV7-9,TRBD1,TRBJ2-7,.,TGTGCCAGCAGCAAGGTCGGGACAGGGGGTTACGAGCAGTACTTC,CASSKVGTGGYEQYF
TRBV19,TRBD1,TRBJ1-5,.,TGTGCCAGTACCCAGAGGGACAGGGTGTTTGATCAGCCCCAGCATTTT,CASTQRDRVFDQPQHF
TRBV10-2,.,TRBJ2-7,.,TGCGCCAGCAGCACGAGTTACGAGCAGTACTTC,CASSTSYEQYF
TRBV13,TRBD1,TRBJ2-7,.,TGTGCCAGCAGCTTAAGGACCGGGACAGGGTCCCACGAGCAGTACTTC,CASSLRTGTGSHEQYF
TRBV4-2,.,TRBJ2-1,.,TGTGCCAGCAGCCAAGAAAGCGGCTCCTACAATGAGCAGTTCTTC,CASSQESGSYNEQFF
TRBV7-9,.,TRBJ1-3,.,TGTGCCAGCAGCTTAGGAGGGTCCGGAAACACCATATATTTT,CASSLGGSGNTIYF
TRBV2,TRBD1,TRBJ1-4,.,TGTGCCAGCAACTCTGACAGGGCGAATGAAAAACTGTTTTTT,CASNSDRANEKLFF
TRBV4-1,.,TRBJ1-5,.,TGCGCCAGCAGCCTAGCGGACTCTAGCAATCAGCCCCAGCATTTT,CASSLADSSNQPQHF
TRBV18,TRBD1,TRBJ1-2,.,TGTGCCAGCTCACCCGGACAGGAGCATGGCTACACCTTC,CASSPGQEHGYTF
TRBV11-2,.,TRBJ1-1,.,TGTGCCAGCAGCTTAGGAGATTCGGACACTGAAGCTTTCTTT,CASSLGDSDTEAFF
TRBV5-5,TRBD1,TRBJ1-6,.,TGTGCCAGCAGCTTGATGGGACAGGGCAAAAATTCACCCCTCCACTTT,CASSLMGQGKNSPLHF
TRBV30,TRBD1,TRBJ2-1,.,TGTGCCTGGGACAGGGGGCCCTACAATGAGCAGTTCTTC,CAWDRGPYNEQFF
TRBV5-1,TRBD1,TRBJ2-2,once,TGCGCCAGCAGCTGGGGAACAGGGGGCTTCGTCGGGGAGCTGTTTTTT,CASSWGTGGFVGELFF
TRBV23-1,TRBD1,TRBJ1-5,.,TGCGCCAGCAGTCAATCCGGGACAGGGTGCAATCAGCCCCAGCATTTT,CASSQSGTGCNQPQHF
TRBV2,.,TRBJ2-4,.,TGTGCCAGCAGTGTTGTCCCCAAAACAGTCAAAAACATTCAGTACTTC,CASSVVPKTVKNIQYF
TRBV28,TRBD2,TRBJ2-2,.,TGTGCCAGCAGCCTAGCGGGGGGGTCCGCCGGGGAGCTGTTTTTT,CASSLAGGSAGELFF
TRBV6-4,TRBD1,TRBJ1-5,.,TGTGCGGGGACAGGGACAGGTGCCCAGCATTTT,CAGTGTGAQHF
TRBV9,TRBD1,TRBJ2-7,.,TGTGCCAGCAGACCCTATACCGACAGGGGGCCCTACGAGCAGTACTTC,CASRPYTDRGPYEQYF
TRBV12-3/TRBV12-4,.,TRBJ1-5,.,TGTGCCAGCAGTTTTGGGGAGCAGCCCCAGCATTTT,CASSFGEQPQHF
TRBV19,.,TRBJ1-1,.,TGTGCCAGTAGTATTACAGGGCCGTACACTGAAGCTTTCTTT,CASSITGPYTEAFF
TRBV3-1/TRBV3-2,.,TRBJ2-5,.,TGTGCCAGCAGCCAAGATCGGTCGACTCGGAGGGAGACCCAGTACTTC,CASSQDRSTRRETQYF